This T cell receptor (beta chain) appears in the sequencing data of a study of blood T cell repertoires in COVID-19. Study-level information: Researchers got acute and convalescent COVID-19 samples from the United States, Italy and Spain. PBMCs, B-cell-depleted T cells, or T cells were the source of the cDNA or gDNA that made up the material.

Source study methods: Reference gene primer amplification yielded estimated nucleated cell counts. The data were produced by immunoSEQ multiplex PCR, yet TCRdb's version contains in-frame clones alone and is incomplete. V, J and clone size were drawn from that table, and D and trimming were deduced from the DNA. This sample has over 85,000 clones, with 80% to 90% found just once. The CDR3 runs 15 residues. In germline, CDR1 is KGHDR, CDR2 SFDVKD. V gave up 5 bases and J gave up 8 bases, with 18 bases separating them. The sequenced sample was peripheral blood. This sequence originates from a man aged 55 to 70 with acute or convalescent COVID-19. The chain employs TRBV24-1 and TRBJ2-1, with a tentative D call TRBD1 (5 bases). The DNA for the CDR3 is TGTGCCACCAGTGCAGGACAAACATCGGTCGATGAGCAGTTCTTC. Protein: CATSAGQTSVDEQFF.